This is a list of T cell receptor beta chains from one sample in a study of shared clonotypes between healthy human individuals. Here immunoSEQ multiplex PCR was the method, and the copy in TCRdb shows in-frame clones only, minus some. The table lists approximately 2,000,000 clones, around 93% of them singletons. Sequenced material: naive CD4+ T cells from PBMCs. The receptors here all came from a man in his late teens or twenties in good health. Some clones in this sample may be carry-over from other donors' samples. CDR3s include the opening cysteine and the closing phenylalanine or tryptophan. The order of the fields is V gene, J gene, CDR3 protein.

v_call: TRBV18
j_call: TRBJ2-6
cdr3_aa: CASSPPGRGSGANVLTF

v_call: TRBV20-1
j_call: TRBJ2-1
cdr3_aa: CSAREDSTGFF

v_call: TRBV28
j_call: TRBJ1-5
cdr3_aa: CASRASQPQHF

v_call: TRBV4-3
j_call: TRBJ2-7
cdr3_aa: CASSQNSNSGGRAYEQYF

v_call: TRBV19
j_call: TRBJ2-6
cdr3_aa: CASSIVGGAIRLSGANVLTF

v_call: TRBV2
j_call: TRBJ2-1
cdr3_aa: CASSVEAGGHTEQFF

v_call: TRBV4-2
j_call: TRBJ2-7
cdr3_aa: CASSQVGADSSYEQYF

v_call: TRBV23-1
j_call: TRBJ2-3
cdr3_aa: CASSQSRRRQTGGNGTDTQYF

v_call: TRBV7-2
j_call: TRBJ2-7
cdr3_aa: CASSLEGGWYEQYF

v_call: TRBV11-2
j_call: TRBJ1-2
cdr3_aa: CASSKDRAEVYGYTF

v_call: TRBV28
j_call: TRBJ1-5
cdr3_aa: CASSLRPQHF

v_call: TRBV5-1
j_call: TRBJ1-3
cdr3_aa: CASSTGGLFSSGNTIYF

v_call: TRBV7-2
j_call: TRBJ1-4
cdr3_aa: CASSLARHFDEKLFF

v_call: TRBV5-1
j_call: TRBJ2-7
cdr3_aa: CASSWTASEQYF

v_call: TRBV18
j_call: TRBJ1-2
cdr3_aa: CASSLGTGGDGYTF

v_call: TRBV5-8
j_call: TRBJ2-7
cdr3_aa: CASSSRGPKYF

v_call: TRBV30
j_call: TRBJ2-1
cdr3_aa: CAFSKGGGAYNEQFF

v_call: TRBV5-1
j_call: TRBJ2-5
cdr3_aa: CASSSRGETQYF

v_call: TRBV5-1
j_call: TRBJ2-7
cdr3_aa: CASRGGNEYEQYF

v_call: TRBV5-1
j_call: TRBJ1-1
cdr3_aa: CASTLTGADEAFF

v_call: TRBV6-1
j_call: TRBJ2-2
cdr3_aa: CASSEGSSGRYTGELFF

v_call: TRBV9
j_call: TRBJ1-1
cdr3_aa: CASSVVGQSNTEAFF

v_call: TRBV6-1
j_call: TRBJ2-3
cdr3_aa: CASSPTSGSTDTQYF

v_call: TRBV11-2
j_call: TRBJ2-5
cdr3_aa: CASSLDHMSRGETQYF

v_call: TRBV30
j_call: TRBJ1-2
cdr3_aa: CAWSALDRNNYGYTF

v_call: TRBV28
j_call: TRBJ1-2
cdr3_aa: CASTPPRGHGYTF

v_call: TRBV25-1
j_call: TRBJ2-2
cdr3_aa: CASSSGASGQTGELFF

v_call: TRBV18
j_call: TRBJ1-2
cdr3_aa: CASSPGLNYGYTF

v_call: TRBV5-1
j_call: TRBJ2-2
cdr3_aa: CASSRLAGGPNTGELFF

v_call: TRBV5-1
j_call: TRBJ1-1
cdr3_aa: CASSLVQGDTEAFF

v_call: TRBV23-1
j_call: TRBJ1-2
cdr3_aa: CASSEPHGSDGYTF

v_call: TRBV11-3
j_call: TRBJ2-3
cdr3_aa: CASSLVAGAGDTQYF

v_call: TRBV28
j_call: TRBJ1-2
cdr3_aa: CASTQGGQPYGYTF

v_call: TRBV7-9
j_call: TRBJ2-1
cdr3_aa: CASSSRNEQFF

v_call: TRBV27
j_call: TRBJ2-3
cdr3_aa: CASSLESTDTQYF

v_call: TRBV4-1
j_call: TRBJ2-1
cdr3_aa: CASSHPGPSQRLYNEQFF

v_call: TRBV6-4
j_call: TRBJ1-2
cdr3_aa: CASSDSTGTQGYGYTF

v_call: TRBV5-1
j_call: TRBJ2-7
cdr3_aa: CASSLAGGSYEQYF

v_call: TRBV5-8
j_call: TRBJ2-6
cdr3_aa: CASSRRDLPRSGANVLTF

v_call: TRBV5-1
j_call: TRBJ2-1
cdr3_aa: CASSPGTSGTSSYNEQFF

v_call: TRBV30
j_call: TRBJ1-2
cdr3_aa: CAWSPGQNYGYTF

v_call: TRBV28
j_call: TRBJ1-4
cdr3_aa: CASSPLREKLFF

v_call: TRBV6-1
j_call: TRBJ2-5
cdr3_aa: CATVMGPRPGETQYF

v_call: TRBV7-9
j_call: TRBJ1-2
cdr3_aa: CASSARRGPRNYGYTF

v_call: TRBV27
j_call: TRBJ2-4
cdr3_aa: CASSLRRHAAKNIQYF

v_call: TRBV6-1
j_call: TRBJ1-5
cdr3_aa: CASSAQPRQYQPQHF

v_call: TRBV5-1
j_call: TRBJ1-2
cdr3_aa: CASSLFGGSYGYTF

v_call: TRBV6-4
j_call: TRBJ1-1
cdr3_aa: CASSATWNTEAFF

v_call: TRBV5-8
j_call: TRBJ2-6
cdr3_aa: CASSLRGAQANVLTF